Below, 13 T cell receptor beta chains from the same sample are listed, as sequenced in a study of Ad26.COV2.S vaccination and SARS-CoV-2 variants. Using immunoSEQ multiplex PCR, the repertoire was profiled, and TCRdb retains in-frame clones only, with some absent. The sample consists of a few hundred thousand clones, around four fifths of them appearing once. Treatment indicated: around 19 received Ad26.COV2.S at low or high dose, single or two shots; roughly five received placebo; per-sample allocation not given. The study sampled participants on day 63 after the first vaccine or placebo injection. The sequences come from peripheral blood, collected in a trial of Ad26.COV2.S vaccine versus placebo. Source of these receptors: a person aged 18-65 years who received the Ad26.COV2.S COVID-19 vaccine or a placebo.

The V gene is TRBV13, the J gene TRBJ2-1, with 9 bases fitting TRBD2. Germline CDR1 is PRHDT and CDR2 is FYEKMQ (reference sequence). V lost 5 bases to trimming and J lost 6 bases; unmatched junction nucleotides: 5. The CDR3 is made up of 14 amino acids. This CDR3 reads CASSPATSGNEQFF. The CDR3 bases are TGTGCCAGCAGCCCAGCGACTAGCGGCAATGAGCAGTTCTTC. Based on the CDR3 plus reference TRBV13 and TRBJ2-1, the full variable domain is AAGVIQSPRHLIKEKRETATLKCYPIPRHDTVYWYQQGPGQDPQFLISFYEKMQSDKGSIPDRFSAQQFSDYHSELNMSSLELGDSALYFCASSPATSGNEQFFGPGTRLTVL.

The chain is built from TRBV12-5 and TRBJ1-1; a possible D gene is TRBD1 (6 bases). This CDR3 has 16 amino acids. V lost 1 base and J 0 bases, leaving 12 bases between the germline ends. CDR1 is LGHNT, CDR2 FRNRAP, per germline. This CDR3 is CASGLARGEMNTEAFF. The CDR3 DNA follows: TGTGCTAGTGGTTTGGCCAGGGGCGAGATGAACACTGAAGCTTTCTTT.

The chain is built from TRBV2 and TRBJ2-3, with D maybe TRBD1 (5 bases). Trimming left V 4 bases short and J 0 bases short, with 11 bases between. From germline, CDR1 is SNHLY and CDR2 FYNNEI. This CDR3 has 15 residues. The CDR3 is CASSGQKPSTDTQYF. The CDR3 nucleotides are TGTGCCAGCAGTGGACAGAAGCCTAGCACAGATACGCAGTATTTT.

This clone has just a few counts. The chain links TRBV6-2 or TRBV6-3 to TRBJ2-5; 7 positions match TRBD2. With V trimmed by 1 base and J by 9 bases, 2 bases remained unmatched. Per germline, CDR1 MNHEY and CDR2 SVGEGT. CDR3 size: 12 residues. Here the CDR3 DNA reads TGTGCCAGCAGTTACTTTCTAGCGGCCCAGTACTTC. Protein: CASSYFLAAQYF.

The CDR3 DNA reads as TGTGCCAGCAGTTACAGGGGGTCCAGGAACACTGAAGCTTTCTTT. It translates to CASSYRGSRNTEAFF. This chain joins TRBV6-2 or TRBV6-3 and TRBJ1-1; maybe TRBD1 (6 bases). CDR1 is MNHEY and CDR2 is SVGEGT in the germline V gene. This CDR3 has 15 residues. Deletions cut 2 bases from V and 1 base from J, with 11 bases between.

In nucleotides, the CDR3 is TGCGCCAGCAGCCAAGGGGGCGCTCGGGGAGGGGCCAAAAACATTCAGTACTTC. Its protein product is CASSQGGARGGAKNIQYF. The rearrangement joins TRBV4-1 to TRBJ2-4, with TRBD2 matching over 7 bases. The CDR3 is 18 residues long. CDR1 is MGHRA and CDR2 is YSYEKL in the germline V gene. Germline trimming cut 1 base from V and 1 base from J; bases unmatched to any gene: 10.

This chain connects TRBV29-1 to TRBJ1-1; possible D gene TRBD1, 5 bases. V was cut by 4 bases and J by 8 bases, with 20 bases left in between. Germline lookup yields CDR1 SQVTM and CDR2 ANQGSEA. This CDR3 comprises 14 residues. The CDR3 loop is CSVVYARGAGEAFF. Here the CDR3 DNA reads TGCAGCGTTGTTTATGCTCGAGGGGCCGGAGAAGCTTTCTTT.

V usage is TRBV7-8 and J usage is TRBJ2-2; D is perhaps TRBD2 (5 bases). Germline V gives CDR1 SGHVS, CDR2 FQNEAQ. Trimming shortened V by 5 bases and J by 2 bases, and 12 bases separated the two germline ends. The CDR3 runs 15 residues. The CDR3 spells CASSPPDFNTGELFF. The CDR3 region has the DNA TGTGCCAGCAGCCCGCCGGACTTTAACACCGGGGAGCTGTTTTTT.

The rearrangement uses TRBV6-5 and TRBJ1-5; TRBD1 aligns across 8 bases. The V gene end was trimmed by 4 bases and the J gene end by 3 bases; junction bases not matched to a gene: 5. The CDR3 runs to 15 residues. Germline V gene sequence: CDR1 MNHEY, CDR2 SVGAGI. CDR3 DNA sequence: TGTGCCAGCAGTTGGCGGGACAGGCACAATCAGCCCCAGCATTTT. Translated, it gives CASSWRDRHNQPQHF.

This chain uses TRBV5-1 with TRBJ1-2; unclear D gene. The germline gives CDR1 SGHRS, CDR2 YFSETQ. CDR3 size: 14 residues. V shed 1 base and J shed 4 bases, with 11 bases lying between them. The CDR3 bases are TGCGCCAGCAGCTTGAATCCAGGCCTCTATGGCTACACCTTC. It yields the protein CASSLNPGLYGYTF.

CDR3 nucleotide sequence: TGTGCCAGCAGCGACAGGCCAGAGCGGGGCTACACCTTC. It specifies CASSDRPERGYTF. This chain joins TRBV7-8 and TRBJ1-2, with D possibly being TRBD1 (6 bases). Germline loops: CDR1 SGHVS, CDR2 FQNEAQ. The V and J ends lost 5 bases and 8 bases respectively, with 15 bases between them. The CDR3 is 13 residues long.

This chain uses TRBV6-1 with TRBJ1-2; weak D call: TRBD1 (6 bases). The germline gives CDR1 MNHNS, CDR2 SASEGT. V dropped 1 base and J dropped 3 bases, with 12 bases sitting between them. This CDR3 comprises 15 residues. The CDR3 DNA is TGTGCCAGCAGTGAAGGGGGGGGCACCTACTATGGCTACACCTTC. Its protein product is CASSEGGGTYYGYTF.

V usage is TRBV5-1 and J usage is TRBJ1-2, with D unclear. Trimming stripped 0 bases from V and 8 bases from J, with 11 bases between. The CDR3 is 13 residues long. Germline-derived CDR1 and CDR2 are SGHRS and YFSETQ. This chain's CDR3 is CASSLANEPGYTF. The CDR3 region has the DNA TGCGCCAGCAGCTTGGCTAACGAGCCCGGCTACACCTTC.